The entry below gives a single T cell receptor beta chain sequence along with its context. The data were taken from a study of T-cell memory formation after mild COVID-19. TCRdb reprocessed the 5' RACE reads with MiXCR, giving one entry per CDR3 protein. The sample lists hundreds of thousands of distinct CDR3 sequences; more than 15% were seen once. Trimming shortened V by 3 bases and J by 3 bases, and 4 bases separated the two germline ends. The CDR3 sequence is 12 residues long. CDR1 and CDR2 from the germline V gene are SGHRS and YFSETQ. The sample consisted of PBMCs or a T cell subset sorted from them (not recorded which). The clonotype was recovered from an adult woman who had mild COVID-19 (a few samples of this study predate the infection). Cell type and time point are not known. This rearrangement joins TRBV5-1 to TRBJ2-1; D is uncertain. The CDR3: CASSSVYNEQFF. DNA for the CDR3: TGCGCCAGCAGCTCCGTCTACAATGAGCAGTTCTTC.